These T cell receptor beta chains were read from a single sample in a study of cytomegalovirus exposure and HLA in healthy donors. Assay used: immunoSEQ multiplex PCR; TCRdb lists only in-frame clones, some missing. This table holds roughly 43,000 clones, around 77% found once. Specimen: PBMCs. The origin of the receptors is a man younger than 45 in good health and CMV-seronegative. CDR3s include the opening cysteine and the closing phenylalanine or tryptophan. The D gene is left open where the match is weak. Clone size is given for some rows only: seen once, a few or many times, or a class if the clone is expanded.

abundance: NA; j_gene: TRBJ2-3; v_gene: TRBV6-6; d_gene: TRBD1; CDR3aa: CASSWDRVTDTQYF; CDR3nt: TGTGCCAGCAGTTGGGACAGGGTCACAGATACGCAGTATTTT
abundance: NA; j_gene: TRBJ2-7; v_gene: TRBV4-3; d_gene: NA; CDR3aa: CASSQDKLGQPSYEQYF; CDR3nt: TGCGCCAGCAGCCAAGATAAGCTGGGGCAACCTTCCTACGAGCAGTACTTC
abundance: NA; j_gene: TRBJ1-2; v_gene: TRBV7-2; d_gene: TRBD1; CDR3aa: CASSARGALSYGYTF; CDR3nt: TGTGCCAGCAGCGCCAGGGGGGCCCTGAGCTATGGCTACACCTTC
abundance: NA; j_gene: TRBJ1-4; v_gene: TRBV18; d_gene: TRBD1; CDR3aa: CASSPRRPDRGNEKLFF; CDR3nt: TGTGCCAGCTCACCTCGACGACCCGACAGGGGTAATGAAAAACTGTTTTTT
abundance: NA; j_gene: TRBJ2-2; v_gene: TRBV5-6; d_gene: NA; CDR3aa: CASSLTRNTGELFF; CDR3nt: TGTGCCAGCAGCTTGACGAGGAACACCGGGGAGCTGTTTTTT
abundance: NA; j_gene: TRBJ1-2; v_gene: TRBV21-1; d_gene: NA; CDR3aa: CASRRGLTESIANYGYTF; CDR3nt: TGTGCCAGCAGAAGAGGGCTTACAGAGTCAATAGCTAACTATGGTTACACCTTC
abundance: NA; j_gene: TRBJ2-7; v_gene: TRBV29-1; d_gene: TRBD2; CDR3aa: CSVHYGSGVNEQYF; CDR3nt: TGCAGCGTTCACTATGGTAGCGGGGTAAACGAGCAGTACTTC
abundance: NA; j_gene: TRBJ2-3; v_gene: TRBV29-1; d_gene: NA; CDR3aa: CSVDRDGTDTQYF; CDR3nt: TGCAGCGTTGACAGGGATGGAACAGATACGCAGTATTTT
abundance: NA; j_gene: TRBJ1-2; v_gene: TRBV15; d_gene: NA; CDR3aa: CATSRDPGTDNYGYTF; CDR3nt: TGTGCCACCAGCAGAGATCCCGGGACTGACAACTATGGCTACACCTTC
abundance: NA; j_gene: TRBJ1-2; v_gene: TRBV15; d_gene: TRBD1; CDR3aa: CATKQGEDYGYTF; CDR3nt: TGTGCCACCAAGCAGGGGGAAGACTATGGCTACACCTTC
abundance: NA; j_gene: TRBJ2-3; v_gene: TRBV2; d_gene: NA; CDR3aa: CASSESHSSTDTQYF; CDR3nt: TGTGCCAGCAGTGAGAGTCATTCTAGCACAGATACGCAGTATTTT
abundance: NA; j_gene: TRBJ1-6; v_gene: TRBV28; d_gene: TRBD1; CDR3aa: CASNSARQGVRNSPLHF; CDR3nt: TGTGCCAGCAATTCGGCGCGACAGGGCGTGAGAAATTCACCCCTCCACTTT
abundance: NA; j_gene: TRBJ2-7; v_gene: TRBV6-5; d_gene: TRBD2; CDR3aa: CASQLAGGYGEQYF; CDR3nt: TGTGCCAGCCAACTAGCGGGAGGTTATGGTGAGCAGTACTTC
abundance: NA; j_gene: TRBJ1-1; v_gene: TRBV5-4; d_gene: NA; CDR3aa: CASKAEGDTEAFF; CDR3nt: TGTGCCAGCAAAGCGGAGGGAGACACTGAAGCTTTCTTT
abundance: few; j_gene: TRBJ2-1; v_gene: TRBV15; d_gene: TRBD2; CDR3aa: CATSTRTSGRNEQFF; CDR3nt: TGTGCCACCAGCACAAGGACTAGCGGGAGAAACGAGCAGTTCTTC
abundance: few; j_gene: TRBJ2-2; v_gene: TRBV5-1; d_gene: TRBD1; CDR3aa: CASSARDRRTGELFF; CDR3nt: TGCGCCAGCAGCGCCCGGGACAGACGCACCGGGGAGCTGTTTTTT
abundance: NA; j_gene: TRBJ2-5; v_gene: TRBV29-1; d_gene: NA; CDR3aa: CSGQTSQETQYF; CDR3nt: TGCAGCGGCCAGACTTCCCAAGAGACCCAGTACTTC
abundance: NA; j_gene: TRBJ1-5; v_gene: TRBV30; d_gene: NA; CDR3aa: CAWGRSSNQPQHF; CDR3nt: TGTGCCTGGGGAAGGAGTAGCAATCAGCCCCAGCATTTT
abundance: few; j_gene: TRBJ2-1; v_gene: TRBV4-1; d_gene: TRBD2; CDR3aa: CASSQLIAGPYNEQFF; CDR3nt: TGCGCCAGCAGCCAACTCATAGCGGGACCCTACAATGAGCAGTTCTTC
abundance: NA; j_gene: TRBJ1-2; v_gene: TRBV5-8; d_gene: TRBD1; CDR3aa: CASSWTGAFYGYTF; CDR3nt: TGTGCCAGCAGCTGGACAGGCGCTTTTTATGGCTACACCTTC
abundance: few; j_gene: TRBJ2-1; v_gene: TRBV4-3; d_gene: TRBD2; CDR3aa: CASSQDSSGRPNEQFF; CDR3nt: TGCGCCAGCAGCCAAGATAGTAGCGGGAGGCCCAATGAGCAGTTCTTC
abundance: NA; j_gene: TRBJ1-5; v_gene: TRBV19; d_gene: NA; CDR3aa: CASSLGVASNQPQHF; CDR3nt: TGTGCCAGTAGTCTTGGTGTAGCGAGCAATCAGCCCCAGCATTTT
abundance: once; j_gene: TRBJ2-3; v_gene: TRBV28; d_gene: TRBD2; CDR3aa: CASSIQLAGDPDTQYF; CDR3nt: TGTGCCAGCAGTATACAACTAGCGGGAGACCCAGATACGCAGTATTTT
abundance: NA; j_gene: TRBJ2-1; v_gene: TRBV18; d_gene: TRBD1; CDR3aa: CASSPRRQGADEQFF; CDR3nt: TGTGCCAGCTCACCTCGGCGCCAGGGGGCCGATGAGCAGTTCTTC
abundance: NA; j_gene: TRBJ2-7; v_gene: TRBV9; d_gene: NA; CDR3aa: CASSVDDSQGYEQYF; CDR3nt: TGTGCCAGCAGCGTAGACGATAGCCAGGGCTACGAGCAGTACTTC
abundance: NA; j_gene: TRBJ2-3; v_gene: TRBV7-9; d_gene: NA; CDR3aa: CASSLRPLVGNTDTQYF; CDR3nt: TGTGCCAGCAGCTTAAGGCCACTAGTTGGGAACACAGATACGCAGTATTTT
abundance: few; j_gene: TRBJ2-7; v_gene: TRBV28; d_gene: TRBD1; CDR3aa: CASSFIPDITGAYEQYF; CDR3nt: TGTGCCAGCAGTTTCATACCCGACATCACAGGGGCATACGAGCAGTACTTC
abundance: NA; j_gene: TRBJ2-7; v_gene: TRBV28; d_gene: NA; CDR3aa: CATNSRTGSYEQYF; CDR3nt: TGTGCCACCAACTCCCGTACAGGATCCTACGAGCAGTACTTC
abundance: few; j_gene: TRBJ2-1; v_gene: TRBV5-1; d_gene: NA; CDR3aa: CASSLGDAYNEQFF; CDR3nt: TGCGCCAGCAGCTTGGGAGATGCCTACAATGAGCAGTTCTTC
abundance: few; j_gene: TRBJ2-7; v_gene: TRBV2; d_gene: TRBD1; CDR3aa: CASSADRVYEQYF; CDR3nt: TGTGCCAGCAGCGCGGACAGGGTGTACGAGCAGTACTTC
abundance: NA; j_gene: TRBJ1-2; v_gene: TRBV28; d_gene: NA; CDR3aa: CAIQDITPYGYTF; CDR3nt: TGTGCCATTCAGGATATTACTCCATATGGCTACACCTTC
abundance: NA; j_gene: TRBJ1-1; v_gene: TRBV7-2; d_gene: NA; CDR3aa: CASSLGDPGNTEAFF; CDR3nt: TGTGCCAGCAGCTTAGGGGATCCGGGAAACACTGAAGCTTTCTTT
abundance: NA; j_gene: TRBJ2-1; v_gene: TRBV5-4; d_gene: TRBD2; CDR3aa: CASSLGGTRYNEQFF; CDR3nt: TGTGCCAGCAGCTTGGGGGGGACTAGGTACAATGAGCAGTTCTTC
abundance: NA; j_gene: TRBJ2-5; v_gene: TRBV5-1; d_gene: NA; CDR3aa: CASRPHLTSKGTQYF; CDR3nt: TGCGCCAGCAGACCCCACTTGACTAGTAAGGGGACCCAGTACTTC
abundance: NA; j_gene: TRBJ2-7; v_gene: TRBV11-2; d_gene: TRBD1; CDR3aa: CASSLEDRVALRSSYEQYF; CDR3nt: TGTGCCAGCAGCTTAGAGGACAGGGTGGCCCTACGAAGCTCCTACGAGCAGTACTTC
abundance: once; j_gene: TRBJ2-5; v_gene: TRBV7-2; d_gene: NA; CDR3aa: CASSLLKETQYF; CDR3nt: TGTGCCAGCAGCCTGCTAAAGGAGACCCAGTACTTC
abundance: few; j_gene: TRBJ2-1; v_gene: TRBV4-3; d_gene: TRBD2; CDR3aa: CASSQELASYNEQFF; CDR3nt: TGCGCCAGCAGCCAAGAACTAGCGTCCTACAATGAGCAGTTCTTC
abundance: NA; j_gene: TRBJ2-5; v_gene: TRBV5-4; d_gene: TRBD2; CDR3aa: CASSLGTSQETQYF; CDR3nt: TGTGCCAGCAGCCTGGGGACTAGCCAGGAGACCCAGTACTTC
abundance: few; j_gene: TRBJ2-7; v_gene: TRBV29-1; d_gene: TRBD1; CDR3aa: CSVRGGTGTGGYEQYF; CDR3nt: TGCAGCGTGCGGGGGGGGACCGGGACAGGGGGCTACGAGCAGTACTTC
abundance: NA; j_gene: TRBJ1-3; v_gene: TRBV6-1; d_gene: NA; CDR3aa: CASSELFVQISGNTIYF; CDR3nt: TGTGCCAGCAGTGAACTGTTCGTCCAGATCTCTGGAAACACCATATATTTT
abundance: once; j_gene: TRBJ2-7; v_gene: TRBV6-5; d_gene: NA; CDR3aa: CASSTGTYEQYF; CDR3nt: TGTGCCAGCAGCACCGGGACCTACGAGCAGTACTTC
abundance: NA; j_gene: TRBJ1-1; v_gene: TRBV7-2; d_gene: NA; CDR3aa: CASSFDSKKTEAFF; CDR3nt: TGTGCCAGCAGCTTCGACAGTAAGAAAACTGAAGCTTTCTTT
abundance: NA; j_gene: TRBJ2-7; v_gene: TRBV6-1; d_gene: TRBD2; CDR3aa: CASNRLAGVDEQYF; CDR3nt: TGTGCCAGCAACCGACTAGCGGGAGTCGACGAGCAGTACTTC